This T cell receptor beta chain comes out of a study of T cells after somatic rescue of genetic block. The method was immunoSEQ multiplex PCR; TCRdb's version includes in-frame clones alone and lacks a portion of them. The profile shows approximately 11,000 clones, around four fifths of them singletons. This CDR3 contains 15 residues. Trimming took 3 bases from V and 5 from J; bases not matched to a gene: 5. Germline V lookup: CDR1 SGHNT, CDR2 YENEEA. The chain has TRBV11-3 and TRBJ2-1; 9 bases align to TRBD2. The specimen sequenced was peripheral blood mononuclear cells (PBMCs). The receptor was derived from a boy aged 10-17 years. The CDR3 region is CASSFSSGKNNEQFF. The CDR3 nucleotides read TGTGCCAGCAGCTTCTCTAGCGGGAAGAACAATGAGCAGTTCTTC.